The rows below give T cell receptor beta chains drawn from one sample of a study of blood T cell repertoires in COVID-19. Repertoires were generated with immunoSEQ multiplex PCR, while TCRdb's copy carries only in-frame clones and drops some. The sample lists fewer than 65,000 clones; 91% were seen once. What was sequenced was peripheral blood. These receptors came from a middle-aged man with acute or convalescent COVID-19. CDR3s include the opening cysteine and the closing phenylalanine or tryptophan. Fields, in order: V gene, J gene, CDR3 protein.

v_gene: TRBV29-1; j_gene: TRBJ2-7; CDR3aa: CSARDSPYEQYF
v_gene: TRBV6-5; j_gene: TRBJ1-2; CDR3aa: CAGGELPNYGYTF
v_gene: TRBV30; j_gene: TRBJ1-2; CDR3aa: CAWSVPRTGKRAVYGYTF
v_gene: TRBV4-2; j_gene: TRBJ2-5; CDR3aa: CASSPGTSGGLTVETQYF
v_gene: TRBV5-1; j_gene: TRBJ1-3; CDR3aa: CASSSTGMGTGNTIYF
v_gene: TRBV5-6; j_gene: TRBJ1-2; CDR3aa: CASSFDRVTYGYTF
v_gene: TRBV2; j_gene: TRBJ2-7; CDR3aa: CASRPWTGLDYEQYF
v_gene: TRBV20-1; j_gene: TRBJ2-2; CDR3aa: CSASGLSGGKPELFF
v_gene: TRBV6-5; j_gene: TRBJ2-3; CDR3aa: CASSYSRAQGDTQYF
v_gene: TRBV11-3; j_gene: TRBJ2-1; CDR3aa: CASSPGSSNEQFF
v_gene: TRBV7-8; j_gene: TRBJ1-4; CDR3aa: CASSLGDSPNEKLFF
v_gene: TRBV27; j_gene: TRBJ1-2; CDR3aa: CASSSTSGGYTF
v_gene: TRBV7-3; j_gene: TRBJ2-5; CDR3aa: CASSSGSRGRLETQYF
v_gene: TRBV6-5; j_gene: TRBJ2-3; CDR3aa: CASSYTGTGGESTQYF
v_gene: TRBV27; j_gene: TRBJ1-2; CDR3aa: CASSSGTFYGYTF
v_gene: TRBV25-1; j_gene: TRBJ1-1; CDR3aa: CASRQTGGSYTEAFF
v_gene: TRBV10-3; j_gene: TRBJ2-3; CDR3aa: CAISDGGSGNTDTQYF
v_gene: TRBV7-2; j_gene: TRBJ1-5; CDR3aa: CASSLVPGSIQPQHF
v_gene: TRBV12-5; j_gene: TRBJ1-2; CDR3aa: CASGLPPPGLRGYTF
v_gene: TRBV5-4; j_gene: TRBJ2-1; CDR3aa: CASSLRLAGAFDNEQFF
v_gene: TRBV7-9; j_gene: TRBJ1-2; CDR3aa: CASSLVETGTDGYTF
v_gene: TRBV7-2; j_gene: TRBJ1-1; CDR3aa: CASSLAWTSNADTEAFF
v_gene: TRBV5-6; j_gene: TRBJ2-3; CDR3aa: CASSLVIGGSSDTQYF
v_gene: TRBV5-4; j_gene: TRBJ1-6; CDR3aa: CASSFMRSYNSPLHF
v_gene: TRBV30; j_gene: TRBJ1-6; CDR3aa: CAWSVWAGTPLNSPLHF
v_gene: TRBV5-1; j_gene: TRBJ2-2; CDR3aa: CASTTFTGVDTGELFF
v_gene: TRBV7-9; j_gene: TRBJ1-3; CDR3aa: CASSAPGQGYGNTIYF
v_gene: TRBV7-8; j_gene: TRBJ1-2; CDR3aa: CASSPQGSYGYTF
v_gene: TRBV2; j_gene: TRBJ2-1; CDR3aa: CASRDYRTTRQFF
v_gene: TRBV19; j_gene: TRBJ1-1; CDR3aa: CASSMTANTEAFF
v_gene: TRBV2; j_gene: TRBJ1-1; CDR3aa: CASSEARVDTEAFF
v_gene: TRBV5-1; j_gene: TRBJ1-5; CDR3aa: CASSPGQGQPQHF
v_gene: TRBV27; j_gene: TRBJ2-1; CDR3aa: CASSKGENEQFF
v_gene: TRBV6-5; j_gene: TRBJ1-5; CDR3aa: CASSLARNSNQPQHF
v_gene: TRBV19; j_gene: TRBJ1-5; CDR3aa: CASSSTGPQPQHF
v_gene: TRBV28; j_gene: TRBJ1-2; CDR3aa: CASSLGTGLGYTF
v_gene: TRBV10-1; j_gene: TRBJ1-1; CDR3aa: CASSEVRTGCIAEAFF
v_gene: TRBV21-1; j_gene: TRBJ2-2; CDR3aa: CASSKARHRGQNTGELFF
v_gene: TRBV15; j_gene: TRBJ1-2; CDR3aa: CATSRDVTPHTF
v_gene: TRBV2; j_gene: TRBJ1-5; CDR3aa: CASSEAGVDQPQHF
v_gene: TRBV21-1; j_gene: TRBJ1-1; CDR3aa: CARRQGYRWGTEAFF
v_gene: TRBV3-1/TRBV3-2; j_gene: TRBJ2-7; CDR3aa: CASSQAGVEQYF
v_gene: TRBV2; j_gene: TRBJ1-1; CDR3aa: CASILGDTAMGAFF
v_gene: TRBV6-5; j_gene: TRBJ1-1; CDR3aa: CASSYSSLRGTEAFF
v_gene: TRBV2; j_gene: TRBJ2-1; CDR3aa: CASREGASRSYNEQFF
v_gene: TRBV3-1/TRBV3-2; j_gene: TRBJ1-2; CDR3aa: CASSQASSYGYTF
v_gene: TRBV5-1; j_gene: TRBJ2-7; CDR3aa: CASSLATGSYEQYF
v_gene: TRBV30; j_gene: TRBJ2-2; CDR3aa: CAWSGLAGTGTGELFF
v_gene: TRBV2; j_gene: TRBJ2-3; CDR3aa: CASSERQDLSTDTQYF
v_gene: TRBV6-5; j_gene: TRBJ1-2; CDR3aa: CATRLSVGQNYGYTF
v_gene: TRBV3-1/TRBV3-2; j_gene: TRBJ2-5; CDR3aa: CASSLPGRAETQYF
v_gene: TRBV5-8; j_gene: TRBJ2-7; CDR3aa: CASSRMGGSYEQYF
v_gene: TRBV7-9; j_gene: TRBJ1-5; CDR3aa: CASSLGGTNQPQHF